There are a few counts of the clone carrying this T cell receptor (beta chain). The data were taken from a study of technical replicates of blood from several donors. V lost 10 bases and J lost 4, with 5 bases in between. The germline gives CDR1 SGHNT, CDR2 YYREEE (reference sequence). The CDR3 contains 10 residues. This table comes from immunoSEQ multiplex PCR, and its TCRdb copy is limited to in-frame clones, with some not included. This table has fewer than 90,000 clones, about 94% appearing once. Sequencing was carried out using T cells isolated from PBMCs. The chain uses TRBV5-4 and TRBJ2-2, with a weak D call TRBD2 (5 bases). The sequence came from a human donor in good health. The CDR3 here is CAAGTGELFF. The CDR3 DNA reads TGTGCCGCGGGCACCGGGGAGCTGTTTTTT.